The clone carrying this TCR beta chain was seen a handful of times. This sample is part of a study of blood T cell repertoires in COVID-19. Study background: The study drew acute and convalescent COVID-19 samples from the United States, Italy and Spain.

Germline V lookup: CDR1 SGHDN, CDR2 FVKESK. J gave up 4 bases and V 4 bases, and 11 bases lay outside the gene matches. This CDR3 contains 16 residues. Sequencing used immunoSEQ multiplex PCR; TCRdb keeps in-frame clones, though not all of them. The sample has 410,000 or so clones, around 91% seen once. The rearrangement links TRBV14 to TRBJ1-2; 8 bases line up with TRBD1. The clonotype originates from a woman in her 40s with COVID-19, enrolled during active disease. Sequencing used peripheral blood. CDR3 bases: TGTGCCAGCAGCCTACGCCCGACAGGGGTCGGCTATGGCTACACCTTC. Amino acid sequence: CASSLRPTGVGYGYTF.